This T cell receptor (beta chain) emerged from a study of beta chain features in type 1 diabetes (dated by TCRdb to the late 2010s). Some background on the complete study: No differences in mean age, gender distribution, total cell number or subset yield were found between patients and healthy donors. A total of roughly 99 million sorted cells were examined across all samples, and the number of cells per subset was strongly correlated with RNA yield. In the study, TCRB repertoires of sorted circulating CD4+ T cell subsets from recently diagnosed type 1 diabetes patients were compared with those of matched healthy donors. Regulatory and stem cell-like memory subsets were isolated from only 8 patients and about eight healthy donors, whereas naive and central memory subsets came from all 30 or so donors. What the study reported, not specific to this receptor: Only small numbers of individuals were included in the HLA sub-analyses, which left unresolved whether HLA type had any influence on TCRB rearrangement. In all four CD4+ subsets, TCRB CDR3 length was moderately but significantly shorter in type 1 diabetes patients. At VDJ recombination sites, type 1 diabetes patients had fewer insertions and more deleted nucleotides, which implies abnormalities in thymic rearrangement. PCR might favor shorter templates, but patient and control samples were amplified and corrected together, so any skew would affect both groups equally. Sequencing cDNA rather than genomic DNA could over-represent highly expressing activated cells, although activation and CD3 levels did not differ between groups. Naive, central memory and regulatory TCRB repertoires appeared to be more alike among patients than among healthy donors.

The CDR1 and CDR2 encoded by the germline V gene are SQVTM and ANQGSEA. Here V drops 7 bases and J drops 7 bases, and the junction holds 6 bases not matched to any gene. From the cysteine through the phenylalanine, the CDR3 covers 11 amino acids. Only the CDR3 portion is preserved as DNA: 33 bases, with reading frame beginning at the first base. Each donor gave one peripheral blood draw, around 100 mL on average, collected into heparinised tubes. Naive, central memory, regulatory and stem cell-like memory CD4+ T cells were sorted on a BD FACSAria II using a panel including CD45RO, CCR7, CD25, CD127, CD95 and CD27. A purity above 95% was achieved for all sorted populations. Right away, PBMCs were isolated by Lymphoprep density gradient centrifugation and were stained directly, with no culture step. So that batch effects would be minimized, each experiment stained and sorted samples in pairs, pairing one healthy donor with one patient.

The High Capacity cDNA Reverse Transcription Kit was used to reverse transcribe all of the isolated RNA, meaning that expressed TCRB transcripts were what got sequenced. Deep immunoSEQ sequencing was performed on naive, central memory and regulatory T cell samples, with an average of roughly 3.5 million total reads per sample. Sorted cells were lysed in RLT buffer and RNA was extracted with DNase-treated RNeasy Micro or Mini kits, depending on cell number. To prevent cross-contamination, every cell subset was processed on its own, while patient and healthy donor samples were processed together. The immunoSEQ multiplex PCR was used to amplify TCRB sequences from cDNA, yielding 87-bp fragments that span the CDR3 region. The amplicons were sequenced using the Illumina HiSeq platform. Per the original workflow: Synthetic template baselines were used to correct PCR bias computationally, reads within Hamming distance 2 were collapsed, and singletons that could not be merged were discarded. Reads were aligned against IMGT to assign V, D and J genes, CDR3 length and insertions or deletions at six rearrangement sites. Within each subset, clonotype counts were normalized to sorted cell number, after which true diversity and Gini coefficients were computed with the tcR R package. The overlap coefficient, calculated on TCRB nucleotide sequences, was used to measure repertoire sharing. What TCRdb holds here is the immuneACCESS table cut down to in-frame rearrangements. Part of the clones is not present; checked against another copy, under half of the missing clones reflect an unresolved V gene, and the others are unexplained. The V and J calls and clone size come from that table; D and trimming were worked out from the DNA. Here the sample has some 190,000 clones; approximately 8.1% occur a single time. Jointly, the top ten make up about 0.9% of the sample.

This clone was seen repeatedly, ten times or more. It lacks a known antigen. Base quality data are lacking; no much larger clone is found one base away. Recombination joined TRBV29-1 with TRBJ1-1; 7 junctional bases match TRBD1. The sequence was collected from a middle-aged woman with type 1 diabetes. Sequenced: central memory CD4+ T cells from blood. The CDR3 region reads CSAYRGNEAFF. The DNA reads TGCAGCGCGTACAGGGGTAATGAAGCTTTCTTT.